Each of the 5 T cell receptor beta chains below was sequenced from the same sample in a study of cytomegalovirus exposure and HLA in healthy donors. Method: immunoSEQ multiplex PCR; TCRdb's copy keeps in-frame clones and lacks some. The table includes more than 85,000 clones, about 95% detected once. The sample was PBMCs. Source of these receptors: a woman younger than 35 in good health and CMV-seronegative.

The rearrangement uses TRBV4-1 and TRBJ2-7; maybe TRBD1 (6 bases). From germline, CDR1 is MGHRA and CDR2 YSYEKL. Trimming took off 3 bases at V and 3 bases at J, with 12 bases between the two ends. The CDR3 length is 14 residues. CDR3 DNA sequence: TGCGCCAGCAGCCAGACAGGACAGAACTACGAGCAGTACTTC. Encoded protein: CASSQTGQNYEQYF.

The chain joins TRBV7-6 to TRBJ1-2; D might be TRBD1 (6 bases). Germline values: CDR1 SGHVS, CDR2 FNYEAQ. This CDR3 is 16 amino acids long. With 5 bases removed from V and 6 bases from J, the gap between germline ends came to 22 bases. CDR3 protein: CASSPQRFGRGDGYTF. Here the CDR3 DNA reads TGTGCCAGCAGCCCCCAGAGGTTCGGCAGGGGTGATGGCTACACCTTC.

This chain uses TRBV7-9 with TRBJ1-4; D might be TRBD1 (5 bases). Deletions cut 4 bases from V and 7 bases from J, with 13 bases between. The CDR3 runs to 14 residues. Per the germline V gene, CDR1 is SEHNR and CDR2 is FQNEAQ (reference sequence). CDR3: CASSSTQGSEKLFF. The CDR3 DNA sequence: TGTGCCAGCAGCTCGACCCAGGGTAGTGAAAAACTGTTTTTT.

The rearrangement links TRBV7-2 to TRBJ2-5, with D perhaps TRBD2 (7 bases). This CDR3 is 14 amino acids long. V was pared by 5 bases and J by 0 bases, with 10 bases between. The germline V gene encodes CDR1 SGHTA and CDR2 FQGNSA. Written as DNA, the CDR3 is TGTGCCAGCAGCAGGGGGGGGAACCAAGAGACCCAGTACTTC. This gives the protein CASSRGGNQETQYF.

Only a few counts were recorded for this clone. The rearrangement uses TRBV19 and TRBJ1-2; D is unresolved. Per germline, CDR1 LNHDA and CDR2 SQIVND (reference sequence). This CDR3 comprises 12 residues. Trimming cost V 1 base and J 11 bases, with 11 bases left between them. The CDR3 spells CASSIGLSGYTF. Written as DNA, the CDR3 is TGTGCCAGTAGTATAGGCTTGTCGGGGTACACCTTC. Based on the CDR3 plus reference TRBV19 and TRBJ1-2, the full variable domain is DGGITQSPKYLFRKEGQNVTLSCEQNLNHDAMYWYRQDPGQGLRLIYYSQIVNDFQKGDIAEGYSVSREKKESFPLTVTSAQKNPTAFYLCASSIGLSGYTFGSGTRLTVV.